These 30 T cell receptor beta chains share one sample of origin, sequenced in a study of T cells in Graves' hyperthyroidism and ophthalmopathy. RNA transcripts provided the source from which TCR beta CDR3 regions were amplified. First-round RT-PCR targeting the TCR CDR3 was performed with the HTBI primer set. TCRdb re-called the multiplex PCR reads through MiXCR, storing one row per CDR3 protein. The sample records around 300,000 distinct CDR3 sequences, approximately 14% being singletons. Material: blood. Receptors were obtained from a woman in her thirties or forties with Graves' hyperthyroidism.

The genes are TRBV4-1 and TRBJ2-3, with 10 bases lining up with TRBD2. The CDR3 spans 19 residues. CDR1 and CDR2 (germline): MGHRA, YSYEKL. The V gene end was trimmed by 8 bases and the J gene end by 0 bases; junction bases not matched to a gene: 17. The CDR3 DNA follows: TGCGCCAGCGCGGGCCTCCTAGCGGGAGTTTATACTAGCACAGATACGCAGTATTTT. Amino acids: CASAGLLAGVYTSTDTQYF.

This clonotype came up a few times. This rearrangement joins TRBV7-9 to TRBJ2-3, with 9 bases matching TRBD1. V gave up 2 bases and J gave up 1 base; unmatched junction bases: 4. Germline loops: CDR1 SEHNR, CDR2 FQNEAQ (reference sequence). This CDR3 comprises 16 residues. In DNA, the CDR3 is TGTGCCAGCAGCTTAACCCGGACAGGGGGCACAGATACGCAGTATTTT. Translation: CASSLTRTGGTDTQYF. Full variable domain (rest looked up from reference TRBV7-9 and TRBJ2-3): DTGVSQNPRHKITKRGQNVTFRCDPISEHNRLYWYRQTLGQGPEFLTYFQNEAQLEKSRLLSDRFSAERPKGSFSTLEIQRTEQGDSAMYLCASSLTRTGGTDTQYFGPGTRLTVL.

In this sample, this clonotype turned up many times. The chain couples TRBV3-1 to TRBJ2-1; D call uncertain. Per the germline V gene, CDR1 is LGHDT and CDR2 is YNNKEL (reference sequence). The CDR3 sequence is 12 residues long. Trimming shortened V by 8 bases and J by 9 bases, and 14 bases separated the two germline ends. The DNA of the CDR3 is TGTGCCAGCGGGAAGGGCCCAATTGAGCAGTTCTTC. Encoded protein: CASGKGPIEQFF.

In regard to this clonotype: One base away lies a much larger clone, so this may be a sequencing read error. This sequence joins TRBV6-1 and TRBJ1-5; D remains unclear. This CDR3 region has 13 residues. Germline CDR1 reads MNHNS; CDR2 reads SASEGT. Here the CDR3 reads CSSSEYPIYPQHF. The CDR3 region has the DNA TGTTCCAGCAGTGAATACCCGATCTATCCCCAGCATTTT.

This clonotype came up many times. This rearrangement joins TRBV12-3 or TRBV12-4 to TRBJ2-1, with unresolved D. This CDR3 is 12 amino acids long. The CDR3 region is CVSGVTYNEQFF. The DNA for the CDR3 is TGTGTTTCGGGTGTCACCTACAATGAGCAGTTCTTC.

This clonotype has a count of ten or more. The chain couples TRBV6-6 to TRBJ1-1; D gene unclear. Trimming shortened V by 0 bases and J by 1 base, and 6 bases separated the two germline ends. CDR3 length: 14 amino acids. Germline V gene lookup returns CDR1 MNHNY and CDR2 SVGAGI (reference sequence). The CDR3 DNA is TGTGCCAGCAGTTACTCGACCCAGAACACTGAAGCTTTCTTT. It codes for CASSYSTQNTEAFF.

This clonotype has a count of ten or more. The J gene is TRBJ1-1, the V gene TRBV6-1; D call uncertain. Trimming took off 8 bases at V and 3 bases at J, with 19 bases between the two ends. The length of the CDR3 is 15 residues. Germline CDR1 reads MNHNS; CDR2 reads SASEGT. CDR3 coding DNA: TGTGCCAGCCGAGAGACCGCGGGAGGAGACACTGAAGCTTTCTTT. Encoded protein: CASRETAGGDTEAFF.

The chain employs TRBV19 and TRBJ1-6, with D tentatively TRBD1 (6 bases). CDR3 length equals 16 residues. Germline CDR1 is LNHDA and CDR2 is SQIVND (reference sequence). V was pared by 3 bases and J by 9 bases, with 18 bases between. The CDR3 is CASSMSGAWKPSPLHF. CDR3 bases: TGTGCCAGTAGTATGTCAGGGGCTTGGAAACCTTCACCCCTCCACTTT.

Ten or more counts support this clonotype. This chain uses TRBV5-1 with TRBJ2-2, with 9 bases lining up with TRBD2. The germline CDR1 and CDR2 sequences are SGHRS and YFSETQ. J lost 0 bases, V lost 4 bases, and 7 bases had no gene match. The CDR3 runs to 17 residues. The CDR3 here is CASSPQGLAANTGELFF. In DNA, the CDR3 is TGCGCCAGCAGCCCCCAGGGACTAGCCGCGAACACCGGGGAGCTGTTTTTT.

This clonotype was seen at least ten times. The rearrangement links TRBV7-6 to TRBJ2-3, with 7 bases that match TRBD2. J lost 2 bases, V lost 5 bases, and 7 bases had no gene match. The CDR3 runs to 15 residues. Germline V gene sequence: CDR1 SGHVS, CDR2 FNYEAQ. The CDR3 bases are TGTGCCAGCAGCGGTTTGGGACTAACCACAGATACGCAGTATTTT. This sequence encodes CASSGLGLTTDTQYF.

The rearrangement uses TRBV24-1 and TRBJ1-5; D may be TRBD1 (5 bases). V was clipped by 7 bases and J by 4 bases, with 16 bases between them. CDR3 size: 15 residues. CDR1 KGHDR and CDR2 SFDVKD come from the germline V gene. CDR3 DNA: TGTGCCACCAGCGGTTCGGGGCTCGAAAATCAGCCCCAGCATTTT. Its translation is CATSGSGLENQPQHF.

Turning to this clonotype: The junction differs from germline at one of its ends, possibly a read error. V usage is TRBV5-1 and J usage is TRBJ1-3, with TRBD1 matching 12 bases. CDR1 is SGHRS, CDR2 YFSETQ, per germline. The CDR3 runs to 17 residues. The CDR3 sequence: CASSYPGQGAIGNTIYF. As DNA, the CDR3 is TGTGCCAGCAGCTACCCGGGACAGGGGGCGATAGGAAACACCATATATTTT.

There are many counts of this clonotype. The gene calls are TRBV24-1 and TRBJ2-1; D tentatively fits TRBD1 or TRBD2 (5 bases each). Deletions cut 9 bases from V and 0 bases from J, with 23 bases between. The CDR3 runs to 18 residues. CDR1 is KGHDR, CDR2 SFDVKD, per germline. This chain's CDR3 is CATGAYSASPSSYNEQFF. In nucleotides, the CDR3 is TGTGCCACCGGGGCATATAGCGCCTCTCCGAGCTCCTACAATGAGCAGTTCTTC.

This sequence joins TRBV7-9 and TRBJ2-3; D may be TRBD2 (5 bases). CDR1 and CDR2 (germline): SEHNR, FQNEAQ (reference sequence). V was clipped by 5 bases and J by 1 base, with 13 bases between them. CDR3 length: 15 residues. Here the CDR3 DNA reads TGTGCCAGCAGCCTCCGGCCGCGGGGCACAGATACGCAGTATTTT. This sequence encodes CASSLRPRGTDTQYF.

The sample holds many counts of this clonotype. The chain is built from TRBV24-1 and TRBJ1-2; D not resolved. The CDR3 has 16 amino acids. Germline CDR1 is KGHDR and CDR2 is SFDVKD. V dropped 2 bases and J dropped 0 bases, with 12 bases sitting between them. CDR3 bases: TGTGCCACCAGTGATTCGTCCGGACGGGCTAACTATGGCTACACCTTC. This sequence encodes CATSDSSGRANYGYTF.

This clonotype was detected ten times or more. The chain links TRBV20-1 to TRBJ2-7, with 10 bases lining up with TRBD2. V was pared by 2 bases and J by 1 base, with 2 bases of the junction left unmatched. Germline V gene lookup returns CDR1 DFQATT and CDR2 SNEGSKA (reference sequence). The CDR3 extends over 14 amino acids. The CDR3 DNA sequence: TGCAGTGCTAGACTAGCGGGAGCTTCCTACGAGCAGTACTTC. Protein product: CSARLAGASYEQYF.

This clonotype occurred many times. DNA for the CDR3: TGTGCCAGCAGCCCTCACCGTGGGGGAAACAGGGGAGATGAGCAGTTCTTC. It yields the protein CASSPHRGGNRGDEQFF. The rearrangement joins TRBV9 to TRBJ2-1, with TRBD1 identical over 7 bases. This CDR3 spans 17 amino acids. In germline, CDR1 is SGDLS, CDR2 YYNGEE. Losses at the gene ends were 4 bases for V and 8 bases for J; bases not matched to a gene: 18.

The chain links TRBV5-4 to TRBJ2-1; a weak D match, TRBD1 (5 bases). The CDR3 is 16 residues long. Per the germline V gene, CDR1 is SGHNT and CDR2 is YYREEE (reference sequence). The V end was cut by 2 bases, the J end by 7 bases, with 19 bases between. For the CDR3, the DNA is TGTGCCAGCAGCTTCGGACGGAGCTCTAGGGGAAATGAGCAGTTCTTC. Translating gives CASSFGRSSRGNEQFF.

This clonotype was counted at least ten times. The rearrangement uses TRBV5-1 and TRBJ2-7; 11 bases match TRBD1. Germline V gene sequence: CDR1 SGHRS, CDR2 YFSETQ. The CDR3 covers 14 residues. Germline trimming cut 4 bases from V and 6 bases from J; bases unmatched to any gene: 6. CDR3 sequence reads: CASSHGTGGTEQYF. The CDR3 DNA sequence: TGCGCCAGCAGCCACGGGACAGGGGGGACCGAGCAGTACTTC.

The CDR3 DNA is TGTGCCAGCAGCTATATTGGGACAGGGGAGGCAGATACGCAGTATTTT. This translates into CASSYIGTGEADTQYF. The chain links TRBV7-9 to TRBJ2-3; 10 bases match TRBD1. Germline assignment: CDR1 SEHNR and CDR2 FQNEAQ (reference sequence). V was pared by 4 bases and J by 4 bases, with 8 bases of the junction left unmatched. This CDR3 has 16 residues.

This clonotype was detected only a few times. The chain employs TRBV5-5 and TRBJ2-7; D not certain. Between the trimmed V and J ends, which lost 4 bases and 2 bases, there was a span of 16 bases. The length of the CDR3 is 15 residues. CDR1 is SGHKS and CDR2 is YYEKEE in the germline V gene (reference sequence). The CDR3 nucleotides are TGTGCCAGCAGCCGATCTGGGGTGGGAACCTACGAGCAGTACTTC. It translates to CASSRSGVGTYEQYF.

This clonotype appeared many times. J is TRBJ2-7 and V is TRBV10-2; TRBD1 matches at 7 bases. The V segment lost 3 bases and the J segment 4 bases; nucleotides outside the gene matches: 6. The germline CDR1 and CDR2 sequences are WSHSY and SAAADI. CDR3 length equals 14 residues. The DNA for the CDR3 is TGCGCCAGCAGTGACGGCCAGGGGGAGTACGAGCAGTACTTC. It encodes CASSDGQGEYEQYF.

This chain joins TRBV7-6 and TRBJ2-5; D is ambiguous. The germline gives CDR1 SGHVS, CDR2 FNYEAQ. This CDR3 has 15 residues. V was shortened by 4 bases and J by 1 base, with 13 bases between the two germline ends. The CDR3 region is CASSSALAVQETQYF. Here the CDR3 DNA reads TGTGCCAGCAGCTCTGCCTTAGCAGTCCAAGAGACCCAGTACTTC.

This clonotype was counted at least ten times. The gene calls are TRBV6-1 and TRBJ2-5, with TRBD1 identical over 8 bases. V shed 4 bases and J 3 bases; nucleotides not matched to a gene: 1. This CDR3 has 13 amino acids. The germline CDR1 and CDR2 sequences are MNHNS and SASEGT. The CDR3 region is CASSGTGKETQYF. The CDR3 DNA follows: TGTGCCAGCAGTGGGACAGGGAAAGAGACCCAGTACTTC.

The chain combines TRBV24-1 with TRBJ2-3; 7 bases are shared with TRBD2. The CDR3 is 14 amino acids. Trimming at V came to 8 bases and at J to 10 bases, leaving 14 bases not matched to a gene. Germline-derived CDR1 and CDR2 are KGHDR and SFDVKD. The CDR3 loop is CATKGGPREGAQYF. For the CDR3, the DNA is TGTGCCACCAAGGGAGGGCCCCGGGAAGGTGCGCAGTATTTT.

This clonotype was recorded a few times. The gene calls are TRBV7-8 and TRBJ2-2, with 8 bases fitting TRBD2. Per germline, CDR1 SGHVS and CDR2 FQNEAQ. Losses at the gene ends were 3 bases for V and 5 bases for J; bases not matched to a gene: 11. This CDR3 has 17 residues. CDR3 nucleotide sequence: TGTGCCAGCAGCTTCCGTAGTAGCGGGGCGATAACCGGGGAGCTGTTTTTT. It is translated as CASSFRSSGAITGELFF.

In this sample, this clonotype turned up a few times. The chain combines TRBV18 with TRBJ2-1, with D possibly TRBD2 on 5 matching bases. CDR1 is KGHSH and CDR2 is LQKENI in the germline V gene. CDR3 length: 15 residues. The germline V and J ends were trimmed by 4 bases and 6 bases, with 16 bases remaining between them. The CDR3 DNA follows: TGTGCCAGCTCACGCCCCGGAGGACGTTCCAATGAGCAGTTCTTC. The encoded protein is CASSRPGGRSNEQFF. The whole variable domain, filled in from reference TRBV18 and TRBJ2-1, reads NAGVMQNPRHLVRRRGQEARLRCSPMKGHSHVYWYRQLPEEGLKFMVYLQKENIIDESGMPKERFSAEFPKEGPSILRIQQVVRGDSAAYFCASSRPGGRSNEQFFGPGTRLTVL.

This clonotype was counted ten times or more. The J gene is TRBJ1-1, the V gene TRBV4-2, with D possibly being TRBD1 (6 bases). V dropped 3 bases and J dropped 2 bases, with 16 bases sitting between them. CDR3 length: 16 residues. Germline V gives CDR1 LGHNA, CDR2 YNFKEQ. CDR3 loop: CASSHLQGIQNTEAFF. The CDR3 coding sequence is TGTGCCAGCAGCCACCTACAGGGAATTCAAAACACTGAAGCTTTCTTT.

This clonotype was observed a few times. A read error may account for a junction end that differs from germline. V and J are TRBV13 and TRBJ1-1; D unclear. The CDR3 length is 14 residues. CDR1 is PRHDT and CDR2 is FYEKMQ in the germline V gene (reference sequence). The CDR3 DNA follows: TGTGCCAGCAGCTTAGGCGGGGAGAACACTGGAGCTTTCTTT. Amino acids: CASSLGGENTGAFF.

There are many counts of this clonotype. The rearrangement links TRBV2 to TRBJ1-1; D is possibly TRBD1 (6 bases). Trimming stripped 11 bases from V and 1 base from J, with 14 bases between. The CDR3 consists of 13 residues. Germline assignment: CDR1 SNHLY and CDR2 FYNNEI. The CDR3 region is CAGAGEENTEAFF. The CDR3 DNA follows: TGTGCCGGTGCAGGGGAAGAGAACACTGAAGCTTTCTTT.